Below are 8 T cell receptor beta chains sequenced from a single sample in a study of regulatory T cells in long-lasting Graves disease. Arm-PCR with iRepertoire HTBI primers amplified the CDR3 regions for these TCR beta libraries. TCRdb redid the calling of the multiplex PCR reads with MiXCR, one entry per CDR3 protein. The sample consists of more than 650,000 distinct CDR3 sequences, around 32% of them appearing once. Indicated time point: persistent/refractory GD, antithyroid drugs over 5 years with positive TRAb. PBMC RNA served as the TCR library source. The sample was peripheral blood mononuclear cells (PBMCs), taken when the disease was refractory, from a patient treated with antithyroid drugs. Receptors originate from a female donor with Graves disease.

The V call is TRBV20-1, the J call TRBJ2-3; the D is unclear. Germline CDR1 reads DFQATT; CDR2 reads SNEGSKA (reference sequence). The CDR3 spans 15 residues. The V and J ends lost 5 bases and 1 base respectively, with 16 bases between them. The CDR3 nucleotides are TGCAGTGCTCCCTTTTGGCGGCTGGGCACAGATACGCAGTATTTT. This gives the protein CSAPFWRLGTDTQYF.

This clonotype was seen repeatedly, ten times or more. The chain is built from TRBV28 and TRBJ2-2; D unclear. Germline V CDR1 and CDR2: MDHEN, SYDVKM. Trimming took 2 bases from V and 0 from J, leaving 4 bases between them. CDR3 length: 14 amino acids. CDR3 sequence reads: CASSLAANTGELFF. The CDR3 DNA reads TGTGCCAGCAGTTTAGCGGCGAACACCGGGGAGCTGTTTTTT.

This clonotype occurred a few times. The chain couples TRBV6-2 or TRBV6-3 to TRBJ2-7; no clear D gene. Germline V gene data show CDR1 as MNHEY and CDR2 as SVGEGT. The CDR3 sequence is 13 residues long. V was clipped by 6 bases and J by 4 bases, with 13 bases between them. The CDR3 bases are TGTGCCAGCAGGCCCCCCGCTCCATACGAGCAGTACTTC. Amino acid sequence: CASRPPAPYEQYF.

This clonotype was detected a few times. The J gene is TRBJ1-2, the V gene TRBV28, with a tentative D call TRBD1 (5 bases). Germline assignment: CDR1 MDHEN and CDR2 SYDVKM. Trimming left V 7 bases short and J 7 bases short, with 16 bases between. CDR3 length equals 13 residues. The CDR3 nucleotides are TGTGCCAGCACTATAGACAGTTTACTTGGCTACACCTTC. Translated: CASTIDSLLGYTF.

The V call is TRBV6-1, the J call TRBJ1-2, with 8 bases lining up with TRBD1. There are 14 residues in the CDR3. Trimming at V came to 5 bases and at J to 8 bases, leaving 10 bases not matched to a gene. Germline CDR1 is MNHNS and CDR2 is SASEGT. CDR3 protein: CASSTLDRANGYTF. CDR3 bases: TGTGCCAGCAGTACCCTGGACAGGGCGAACGGCTACACCTTC.

This clonotype was observed a handful of times. V usage is TRBV7-9 and J usage is TRBJ1-2; perhaps TRBD1 as D (5 bases). This CDR3 has 15 residues. The V gene lost 2 bases and the J gene lost 3 bases, with 13 bases spanning the gap. From germline, CDR1 is SEHNR and CDR2 FQNEAQ (reference sequence). The chain's CDR3 is CASSLSGGSDYGYTF. The CDR3 coding sequence is TGTGCCAGCAGCTTAAGCGGGGGTTCCGACTATGGCTACACCTTC.

The rearrangement links TRBV20-1 to TRBJ2-2, with D hard to call. Germline-derived CDR1 and CDR2 are DFQATT and SNEGSKA (reference sequence). This CDR3 region has 13 residues. The V end lost 2 bases, the J end lost 4 bases, and 8 bases lay between the germline ends. CDR3 bases: TGCAGTGCTAGATTGGCGGTCACCGGGGAGCTGTTTTTT. This translates into CSARLAVTGELFF.

The V and J genes are TRBV19 and TRBJ2-7; D is possibly TRBD2 (6 bases). Between the trimmed V and J ends, which lost 0 bases and 3 bases, there was a span of 12 bases. The CDR3 spans 15 residues. CDR1 is LNHDA and CDR2 is SQIVND in the germline V gene (reference sequence). The CDR3, as DNA: TGTGCCAGTAGTATAGAACAGGAGGGTATCTACGAGCAGTACTTC. Its translation is CASSIEQEGIYEQYF.